This T cell receptor beta chain was obtained from a study of tumor-infiltrating lymphocytes in glioblastoma multiforme. Three nested ARM-PCR rounds with V-beta and C-beta primers built TCRB libraries. No unique molecular identifiers were described for these TCRB libraries. TCRdb independently ran MiXCR on the multiplex PCR reads; one entry per CDR3 protein. The table includes approximately 30,000 distinct CDR3 sequences, under 70% detected once. Regarding the study as a whole: TCR plus mutation findings rest on a single glioblastoma patient.

Remarks on this clonotype: Its antigen is not identified. One junction end does not reproduce the germline sequence, and a read error may be involved.

The CDR3 totals 15 residues. Germline V gene sequence: CDR1 SQVTM, CDR2 ANQGSEA. This sequence originates from a male donor with glioblastoma. The chain couples TRBV29-1 to TRBJ2-7; D could derive from TRBD1 or TRBD2 (5 bases each). Material for sequencing was brain tumor tissue. The CDR3 DNA is TGCAGAGTTGGAGGTTTGCCAGGGAAGACCTACGAGCAGTACTTC. Its translation: CRVGGLPGKTYEQYF.